The 12 T cell receptor beta chains reported below all come from one sample, sequenced in a study of T cell responses to AZD1222 COVID-19 vaccine. The method was immunoSEQ multiplex PCR; TCRdb's version includes in-frame clones alone and lacks a portion of them. Altogether 150,000 to 200,000 clones are present, 85% to 95% being singletons, with the ten largest covering around 1.3%. Sequenced here: peripheral blood, sampled on day 0 of AZD1222 vaccination. The receptors stem from an adult in good health.

This chain links TRBV4-2 with TRBJ1-5, with D unresolved. Between the trimmed V and J ends, which lost 0 bases and 0 bases, there was a span of 6 bases. From germline, CDR1 is LGHNA and CDR2 YNFKEQ. The CDR3 is made up of 15 amino acids. CDR3 region: CASSQDLSSNQPQHF. The CDR3 coding sequence is TGTGCCAGCAGCCAAGATCTAAGTAGCAATCAGCCCCAGCATTTT.

The chain is built from TRBV12-3 or TRBV12-4 and TRBJ1-2, with D unresolved. The germline V and J ends were trimmed by 5 bases and 4 bases, with 11 bases remaining between them. The CDR3 is 13 residues long. DNA of the CDR3: TGTGCCAGCAGTGTGGGTCTTATCTATGGCTACACCTTC. It translates to CASSVGLIYGYTF.

The rearrangement links TRBV4-1 to TRBJ1-1, with D possibly TRBD1 on 6 matching bases. The CDR3 covers 18 residues. V lost 0 bases, J lost 1 base, and 18 bases lay in between. Looked up from germline, CDR1 is MGHRA and CDR2 is YSYEKL. CDR3 residues: CASSQDGPPARGNTEAFF. CDR3 sequence (DNA): TGCGCCAGCAGCCAAGATGGGCCCCCGGCCAGGGGGAACACTGAAGCTTTCTTT.

The genes are TRBV2 and TRBJ1-5; D possibly corresponds to TRBD1 (6 bases). CDR3 size: 13 residues. V was pared by 3 bases and J by 7 bases, with 10 bases between. CDR1 SNHLY and CDR2 FYNNEI come from the germline V gene. The CDR3 DNA is TGTGCCAGCAGTGAGGGCAGGGGCCAGCCCCAGCATTTT. Translation gives CASSEGRGQPQHF.

Only a few counts were recorded for this clone. The chain links TRBV5-1 to TRBJ1-3, with D possibly TRBD1 on 5 matching bases. Trimming removed 2 bases from V and 0 bases from J, with 15 bases in between. CDR3 length: 17 residues. Germline V gene lookup returns CDR1 SGHRS and CDR2 YFSETQ. The CDR3 DNA reads TGCGCCAGCAGCTTTGTTGGCGGGGCCGCCTCTGGAAACACCATATATTTT. Translating it yields CASSFVGGAASGNTIYF.

The chain joins TRBV28 to TRBJ2-7; no clear D gene. V was trimmed by 6 bases and J by 0 bases, leaving 9 bases between them. CDR3 size: 13 residues. Germline assignment: CDR1 MDHEN and CDR2 SYDVKM. CDR3 in amino acids: CASSPSSSYEQYF. CDR3 DNA: TGTGCCAGCAGCCCATCCAGCTCCTACGAGCAGTACTTC. Full variable domain (rest looked up from reference TRBV28 and TRBJ2-7): DVKVTQSSRYLVKRTGEKVFLECVQDMDHENMFWYRQDPGLGLRLIYFSYDVKMKEKGDIPEGYSVSREKKERFSLILESASTNQTSMYLCASSPSSSYEQYFGPGTRLTVT.

As DNA, the CDR3 is TGCGCCAGCAGCCTTGGGATGTTGGGATCTGGAAACACCATATATTTT. As protein: CASSLGMLGSGNTIYF. This chain joins TRBV5-1 and TRBJ1-3, with unresolved D. V was clipped by 4 bases and J by 1 base, with 15 bases between them. The germline V gene has CDR1 SGHRS and CDR2 YFSETQ. The CDR3 covers 16 residues.

V usage is TRBV19 and J usage is TRBJ1-1; 8 bases agree with TRBD1. J lost 1 base, V lost 7 bases, and 5 bases had no gene match. CDR1 is LNHDA and CDR2 is SQIVND in the germline V gene (reference sequence). The CDR3 length is 14 residues. The CDR3 nucleotides read TGTGCCAGTATTGCTGGACAGGGGAACACTGAAGCTTTCTTT. The encoded protein is CASIAGQGNTEAFF.

This clone was observed a few times. The chain employs TRBV2 and TRBJ1-6; D unresolved. V gave up 2 bases and J gave up 14 bases, with 13 bases separating them. The CDR3 contains 13 residues. Per the germline V gene, CDR1 is SNHLY and CDR2 is FYNNEI. CDR3 loop: CASSEFPGRTLHF. As DNA, the CDR3 is TGTGCCAGCAGTGAATTCCCCGGGAGAACCCTCCACTTT.

The rearrangement joins TRBV5-1 to TRBJ1-5; perhaps TRBD1 as D (5 bases). The V end lost 0 bases, the J end lost 4 bases, and 11 bases lay between the germline ends. The CDR3 extends over 15 amino acids. Germline V lookup: CDR1 SGHRS, CDR2 YFSETQ. In DNA form, the CDR3 reads TGCGCCAGCAGCTTGGGACCTGGGGGTAATCAGCCCCAGCATTTT. Protein: CASSLGPGGNQPQHF.

The chain joins TRBV12-3 or TRBV12-4 to TRBJ1-5; weak D call: TRBD1 (5 bases). V lost 2 bases and J 7 bases, leaving 9 bases between the germline ends. The CDR3 has 13 residues. The CDR3 region is CASSLFGGQPQHF. CDR3 DNA: TGTGCCAGCAGTTTATTCGGGGGGCAGCCCCAGCATTTT.

The genes are TRBV28 and TRBJ2-1; no clear D gene. Germline V gives CDR1 MDHEN, CDR2 SYDVKM. The CDR3 extends over 13 amino acids. V was trimmed by 6 bases and J by 3 bases, leaving 9 bases between them. The CDR3 spells CASSLQSYNEQFF. CDR3 coding DNA: TGTGCCAGCAGCCTACAGAGCTACAATGAGCAGTTCTTC.